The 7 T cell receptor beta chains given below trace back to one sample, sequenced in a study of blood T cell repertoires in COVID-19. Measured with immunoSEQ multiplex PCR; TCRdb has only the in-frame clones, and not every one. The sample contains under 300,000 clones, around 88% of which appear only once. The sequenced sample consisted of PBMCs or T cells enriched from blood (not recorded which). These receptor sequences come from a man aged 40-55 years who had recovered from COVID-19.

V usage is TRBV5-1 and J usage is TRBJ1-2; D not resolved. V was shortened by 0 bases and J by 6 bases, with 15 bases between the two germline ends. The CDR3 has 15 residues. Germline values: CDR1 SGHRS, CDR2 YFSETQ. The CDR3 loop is CASSLAGDSPDGYTF. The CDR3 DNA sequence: TGCGCCAGCAGCTTGGCCGGTGATTCCCCCGATGGCTACACCTTC.

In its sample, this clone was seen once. As DNA, the CDR3 is TGTGCCAGCAGCGATCCGACAGGGGGCTTTTTACCCTACGAGCAGTACTTC. This sequence encodes CASSDPTGGFLPYEQYF. The rearrangement uses TRBV5-5 and TRBJ2-7, with 10 bases aligning to TRBD1. Germline loops: CDR1 SGHKS, CDR2 YYEKEE (reference sequence). The CDR3 consists of 17 residues. The V and J ends lost 4 bases and 2 bases, in that order; junction bases with no gene match: 12.

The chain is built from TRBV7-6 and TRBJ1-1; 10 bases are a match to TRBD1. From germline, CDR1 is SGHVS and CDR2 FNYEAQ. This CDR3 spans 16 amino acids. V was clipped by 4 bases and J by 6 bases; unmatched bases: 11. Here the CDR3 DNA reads TGTGCCAGCAGCTCCCCCTGGGACAGGGGTGCGGCTGAAGCTTTCTTT. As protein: CASSSPWDRGAAEAFF.

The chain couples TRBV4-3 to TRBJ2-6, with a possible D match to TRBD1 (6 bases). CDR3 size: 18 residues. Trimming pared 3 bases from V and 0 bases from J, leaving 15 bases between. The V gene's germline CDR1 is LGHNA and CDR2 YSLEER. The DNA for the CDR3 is TGCGCCAGCAGCCAGGACAAGACAGGCCTCTCTGGGGCCAACGTCCTGACTTTC. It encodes CASSQDKTGLSGANVLTF.

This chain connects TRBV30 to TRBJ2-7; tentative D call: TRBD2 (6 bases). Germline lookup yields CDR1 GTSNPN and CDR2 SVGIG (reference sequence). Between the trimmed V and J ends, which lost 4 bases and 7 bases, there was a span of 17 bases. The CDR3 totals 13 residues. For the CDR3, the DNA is TGTGCCTGGACCCCGGCGGCAGGGAGGGAGCAGTACTTC. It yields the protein CAWTPAAGREQYF.

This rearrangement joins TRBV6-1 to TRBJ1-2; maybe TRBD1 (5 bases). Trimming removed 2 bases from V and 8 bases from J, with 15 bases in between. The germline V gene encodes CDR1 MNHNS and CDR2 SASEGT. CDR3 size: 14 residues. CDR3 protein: CASSEYPWGEGYTF. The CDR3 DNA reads TGTGCCAGCAGTGAATATCCGTGGGGGGAAGGCTACACCTTC.

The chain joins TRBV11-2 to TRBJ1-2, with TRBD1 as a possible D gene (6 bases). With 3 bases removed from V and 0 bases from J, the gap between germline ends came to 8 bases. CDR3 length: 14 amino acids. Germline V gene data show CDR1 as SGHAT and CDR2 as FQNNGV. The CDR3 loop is CASSLDRTNYGYTF. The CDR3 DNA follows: TGTGCCAGCAGCTTGGACAGAACTAACTATGGCTACACCTTC.